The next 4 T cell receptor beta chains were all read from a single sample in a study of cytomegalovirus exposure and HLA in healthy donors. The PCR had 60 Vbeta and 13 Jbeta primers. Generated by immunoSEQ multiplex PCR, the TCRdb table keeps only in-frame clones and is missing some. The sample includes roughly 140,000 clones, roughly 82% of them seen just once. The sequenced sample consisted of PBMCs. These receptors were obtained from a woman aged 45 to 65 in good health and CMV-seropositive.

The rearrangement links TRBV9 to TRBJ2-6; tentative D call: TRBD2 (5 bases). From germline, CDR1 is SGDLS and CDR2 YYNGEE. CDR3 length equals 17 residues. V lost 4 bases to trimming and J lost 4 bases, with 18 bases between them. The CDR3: CASSSRTSGNGANVLTF. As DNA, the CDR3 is TGTGCCAGCAGCTCCCGGACCTCGGGGAACGGGGCCAACGTCCTGACTTTC.

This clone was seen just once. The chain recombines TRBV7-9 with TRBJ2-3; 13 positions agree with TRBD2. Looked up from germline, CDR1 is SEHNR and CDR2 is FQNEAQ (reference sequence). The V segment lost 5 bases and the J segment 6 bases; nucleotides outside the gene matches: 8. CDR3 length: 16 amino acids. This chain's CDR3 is CASSPRGLAGTDTQYF. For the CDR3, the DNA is TGTGCCAGCAGCCCGAGGGGACTAGCGGGGACGGATACGCAGTATTTT.

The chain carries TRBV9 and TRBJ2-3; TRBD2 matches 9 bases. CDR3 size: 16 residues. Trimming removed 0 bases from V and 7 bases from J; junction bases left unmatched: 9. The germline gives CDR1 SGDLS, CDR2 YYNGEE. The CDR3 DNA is TGTGCCAGCAGCGTAGGGACCGGGACTAGCTTGAATACGCAGTATTTT. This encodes CASSVGTGTSLNTQYF.

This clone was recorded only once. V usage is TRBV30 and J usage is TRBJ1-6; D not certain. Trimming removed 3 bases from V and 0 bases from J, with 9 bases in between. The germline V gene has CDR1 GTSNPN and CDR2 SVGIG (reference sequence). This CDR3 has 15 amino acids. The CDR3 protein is CAWRFGSSYNSPLHF. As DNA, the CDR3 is TGTGCCTGGAGGTTCGGGAGCTCCTATAATTCACCCCTCCACTTT. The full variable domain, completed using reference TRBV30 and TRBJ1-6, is SQTIHQWPATLVQPVGSPLSLECTVEGTSNPNLYWYRQAAGRGLQLLFYSVGIGQISSEVPQNLSASRPQDRQFILSSKKLLLSDSGFYLCAWRFGSSYNSPLHFGNGTRLTVT.